These 6 T cell receptor beta chains originate from one sample sequenced in a study of beta chain features in type 1 diabetes. Study-level points and caveats: All four CD4+ subsets from Type 1 diabetes patients carried moderately but significantly shorter TCRB CDR3s.

The antigens these receptors bind are not known. Of the isolated RNA, all was reverse transcribed, and so the sequenced material was expressed TCRB transcripts. The method was immunoSEQ multiplex PCR; TCRdb's version includes in-frame clones alone and lacks a portion of them. Of 600,000 or so clones in the sample, around an eighth were seen once. The sequenced sample consisted of naive CD4+ T cells from blood. Every receptor here comes from a man aged 25-45 years with type 1 diabetes.

This sequence joins TRBV7-9 and TRBJ2-3, with 8 bases lining up with TRBD1. The CDR3 spans 16 residues. The germline CDR1 and CDR2 sequences are SEHNR and FQNEAQ (reference sequence). Unmatched junction bases numbered 16, after V lost 11 bases and J lost 3 bases. The CDR3 nucleotides are TGTGCCGTCCGCGACCCAGGACAGGGCTGGACAGATACGCAGTATTTT. Translated, it gives CAVRDPGQGWTDTQYF.

This clone has a handful of counts. The chain is built from TRBV7-3 and TRBJ2-1; 11 nucleotides agree with TRBD2. V lost 5 bases and J lost 5; bases outside the gene matches: 11. This CDR3 is 17 amino acids long. Germline lookup yields CDR1 SGHTA and CDR2 FQGTGA. The CDR3 loop is CASSAEPLAGGDNEQFF. CDR3 bases: TGTGCCAGCAGCGCCGAGCCCCTAGCGGGGGGCGACAATGAGCAGTTCTTC.

This clone has only a few counts. The chain has TRBV5-8 and TRBJ1-5; the D is unclear. Germline-derived CDR1 and CDR2 are SGHTS and YDEGEE. The V gene lost 4 bases and the J gene lost 5 bases, with 7 bases spanning the gap. The CDR3 length is 12 residues. The CDR3 region has the DNA TGTGCCAGCAGCCTCGAATATCAGCCCCAGCATTTT. As protein: CASSLEYQPQHF.

This clone was observed a few times. The chain joins TRBV5-1 to TRBJ2-7, with TRBD1 as a possible D gene (5 bases). Trimming shortened V by 0 bases and J by 1 base, and 11 bases separated the two germline ends. The CDR3 consists of 15 residues. Germline CDR1 and CDR2: SGHRS and YFSETQ. The CDR3 DNA reads as TGCGCCAGCAGCTTGGAAGGCCAGGGTTCCTACGAGCAGTACTTC. Translating gives CASSLEGQGSYEQYF.

This clone was detected a few times. The CDR3 DNA reads TGTGCCAGCAGCGTGACAGGAGACCCCCCGGGATCTTTCTTT. It codes for CASSVTGDPPGSFF. The rearrangement joins TRBV5-6 to TRBJ1-1; D is possibly TRBD1 (6 bases). V shed 4 bases and J shed 12 bases, with 22 bases lying between them. The CDR3 consists of 14 residues. The germline V gene has CDR1 SGHDT and CDR2 YYEEEE.

With respect to this clone: The sample has other DNA sequences that encode this CDR3 too. The chain joins TRBV30 to TRBJ1-5; D perhaps matches TRBD1 (6 bases). The V end was cut by 5 bases, the J end by 7 bases, with 15 bases between. Per the germline V gene, CDR1 is GTSNPN and CDR2 is SVGIG (reference sequence). The CDR3 spans 13 residues. CDR3 sequence reads: CAWGWQRGQPQHF. As DNA, the CDR3 is TGTGCCTGGGGGTGGCAGAGGGGGCAGCCCCAGCATTTT.